This T cell receptor beta chain is drawn from a study of CD8+CD57+ T cells in acquired aplastic anemia. Points from the study as a whole: CD8+ Simpson's diversity showed no significant patient-control difference.

Sequencing involved patients with CD8+CD57+ cell expansion previously shown by flow cytometry. The patients all had a severe acquired aplastic anemia diagnosis. This clonotype has only a few counts. What it binds is not known. CDR3 and TCR beta VDJ profiling relied on genomic DNA as the template. Via MiXCR, TCRdb re-called the reads, giving one row per CDR3 protein. Among approximately 200,000 distinct CDR3 sequences listed, under 55% were seen once. Deletions cut 8 bases from V and 5 bases from J, with 17 bases between. The V gene's germline CDR1 is KGHSH and CDR2 LQKENI. The CDR3 covers 14 residues. This chain uses TRBV18 with TRBJ2-3; TRBD1 or TRBD2 may be the D gene (6 bases each). The sample taken for sequencing was sorted CD4+, CD8+, or CD8+CD57+ T cells (not recorded which) from PBMCs. This sequence originates from a human donor with aplastic anemia. CDR3 protein: CASLSGGRGDTQYF. In DNA form, the CDR3 reads TGTGCCAGCCTGAGTGGGGGGCGCGGAGATACGCAGTATTTT.